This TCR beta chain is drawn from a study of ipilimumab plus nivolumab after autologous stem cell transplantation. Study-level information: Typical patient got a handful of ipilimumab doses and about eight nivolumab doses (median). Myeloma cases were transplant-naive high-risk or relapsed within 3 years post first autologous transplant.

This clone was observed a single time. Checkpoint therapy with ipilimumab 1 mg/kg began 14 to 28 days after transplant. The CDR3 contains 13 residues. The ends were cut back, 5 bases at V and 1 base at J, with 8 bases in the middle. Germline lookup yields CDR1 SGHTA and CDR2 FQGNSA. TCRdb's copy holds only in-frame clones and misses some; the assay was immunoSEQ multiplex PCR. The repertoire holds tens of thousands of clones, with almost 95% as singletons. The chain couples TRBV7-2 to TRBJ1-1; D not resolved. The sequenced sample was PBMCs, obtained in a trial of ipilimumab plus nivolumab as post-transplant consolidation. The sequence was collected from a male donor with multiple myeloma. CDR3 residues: CASSRGRNTEAFF. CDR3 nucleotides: TGTGCCAGCAGCCGAGGTCGGAACACTGAAGCTTTCTTT.